This TCR beta chain comes out of a study of blood T cell repertoires in COVID-19. Study in general: The United States, Italy and Spain supplied acute and convalescent COVID-19 samples.

The CDR3 is 14 amino acids. CDR1 SGHRS and CDR2 YFSETQ come from the germline V gene. V lost 4 bases and J lost 8; bases outside the gene matches: 6. Produced via immunoSEQ multiplex PCR; TCRdb's table is partial and in-frame only. Of just under 350,000 clones in the sample, about 90% were seen once. The sequencing sample was made of peripheral blood. The TCR comes from a woman under 30 who had recovered from COVID-19. The chain is built from TRBV5-1 and TRBJ1-1; 12 bases align to TRBD1. The DNA for the CDR3 is TGCGCCAGCAGCCAAGGGGACAGGGGGCTCGAAGCTTTCTTT. Amino acids: CASSQGDRGLEAFF.